This entry lists 27 T cell receptor beta chains sequenced from one sample in a study of control samples from healthy donors and cancer patients. Measured with immunoSEQ multiplex PCR; TCRdb has only the in-frame clones, and not every one. The sample has approximately 170,000 clones, 85% to 90% seen once. Sequencing was carried out using blood. The receptors originated from a woman aged 50 to 60 in good health.

The chain carries TRBV6-1 and TRBJ2-7; D is perhaps TRBD1 or TRBD2 (5 bases each). CDR1 and CDR2 (germline): MNHNS, SASEGT. Trimming removed 1 base from V and 2 bases from J, with 12 bases in between. This CDR3 has 15 residues. CDR3 region: CASSEGSGATYEQYF. Here the CDR3 DNA reads TGTGCCAGCAGTGAAGGATCCGGGGCGACCTACGAGCAGTACTTC.

The chain recombines TRBV15 with TRBJ2-1; no clear D gene. This CDR3 comprises 13 residues. Trimming stripped 6 bases from V and 3 bases from J, with 9 bases between. Germline assignment: CDR1 LNHNV and CDR2 YYDKDF (reference sequence). In nucleotides, the CDR3 is TGTGCCACCAGTGGGAATTTCTACAATGAGCAGTTCTTC. As protein: CATSGNFYNEQFF.

The rearrangement links TRBV5-4 to TRBJ1-1, with a weak D call TRBD1 (5 bases). CDR1 and CDR2 (germline): SGHNT, YYREEE (reference sequence). The CDR3 spans 15 residues. V dropped 4 bases and J dropped 1 base, with 14 bases sitting between them. CDR3 region: CASSPRGARNTEAFF. DNA of the CDR3: TGTGCCAGCAGCCCGCGAGGGGCTAGGAACACTGAAGCTTTCTTT.

The chain has TRBV5-1 and TRBJ2-2; D gene uncertain. The CDR3 is 15 amino acids. The V and J ends lost 0 bases and 5 bases respectively, with 11 bases between them. Germline CDR1 SGHRS, CDR2 YFSETQ. Here the CDR3 reads CASSLGSQYTGELFF. The CDR3 DNA reads as TGCGCCAGCAGCTTGGGTTCACAGTATACCGGGGAGCTGTTTTTT.

This chain links TRBV7-2 with TRBJ2-7; no clear D. Germline V gene sequence: CDR1 SGHTA, CDR2 FQGNSA. V was shortened by 0 bases and J by 2 bases, with 11 bases between the two germline ends. The length of the CDR3 is 15 residues. CDR3 in DNA: TGTGCCAGCAGCTTAGCGCGTTGGGGTCCCTACGAGCAGTACTTC. It translates to CASSLARWGPYEQYF.

The genes are TRBV6-4 and TRBJ1-2, with D perhaps TRBD1 (6 bases). Germline values: CDR1 MRHNA, CDR2 SNTAGT. CDR3 length: 13 residues. Trimming removed 6 bases from V and 5 bases from J, with 13 bases in between. The CDR3 sequence: CASSKGGGYGYTF. CDR3 nucleotide sequence: TGTGCCAGCAGCAAGGGGGGCGGATATGGCTACACCTTC.

The chain combines TRBV9 with TRBJ2-6, with D possibly being TRBD1 (5 bases). V was trimmed by 2 bases and J by 0 bases, leaving 15 bases between them. The CDR3 has 18 amino acids. Germline V CDR1 and CDR2: SGDLS, YYNGEE. CDR3 in DNA: TGTGCCAGCAGCGTGACAGCTCGAGGCCTCTCTGGGGCCAACGTCCTGACTTTC. The encoded protein is CASSVTARGLSGANVLTF.

The genes are TRBV9 and TRBJ2-5; tentatively, D is TRBD1 (6 bases). The CDR3 runs to 14 residues. CDR1 and CDR2 from the germline V gene are SGDLS and YYNGEE. With 3 bases removed from V and 2 bases from J, the gap between germline ends came to 11 bases. For the CDR3, the DNA is TGTGCCAGCAGCGCTGGGGGCGGTCAAGAGACCCAGTACTTC. The encoded protein is CASSAGGGQETQYF.

The chain joins TRBV2 to TRBJ2-1; D tentatively fits TRBD1 or TRBD2 (5 bases each). The V gene lost 9 bases and the J gene lost 4 bases, with 22 bases spanning the gap. Germline CDR1 is SNHLY and CDR2 is FYNNEI. The CDR3 extends over 16 amino acids. The DNA of the CDR3 is TGTGCCAGTCAGGGACGAACAGAGCCGGTATACAATGAGCAGTTCTTC. Its protein product is CASQGRTEPVYNEQFF.

The chain combines TRBV3-1 (or the pseudogene TRBV3-2) with TRBJ1-1, with D possibly matching TRBD1 (5 bases). CDR1 is LGHDT, CDR2 YNNKEL, per germline (reference sequence). The CDR3 covers 13 residues. Trimming shortened V by 0 bases and J by 9 bases, and 11 bases separated the two germline ends. CDR3 amino acids: CASSQDLGTQAFF. DNA of the CDR3: TGTGCCAGCAGCCAAGATTTAGGGACGCAAGCTTTCTTT.

This chain uses TRBV9 with TRBJ2-1; the match to TRBD2 covers 11 bases. The CDR3 contains 17 residues. Per the germline V gene, CDR1 is SGDLS and CDR2 is YYNGEE. After removal of 1 base from V and 7 bases from J, the junction contained 10 bases not matched to a gene. The CDR3 here is CASSVITSGGLMNEQFF. The CDR3 nucleotides are TGTGCCAGCAGCGTAATCACTAGCGGGGGCCTTATGAATGAGCAGTTCTTC.

The rearrangement joins TRBV11-2 to TRBJ1-3; tentative D call: TRBD1 (6 bases). Deletions cut 3 bases from V and 3 bases from J, with 18 bases between. The CDR3 is made up of 17 amino acids. The germline V gene has CDR1 SGHAT and CDR2 FQNNGV. Written as DNA, the CDR3 is TGTGCCAGCAGCTTTTGGCAACAGGGCGGCGTTGGAAACACCATATATTTT. Translation: CASSFWQQGGVGNTIYF.

This chain links TRBV5-6 with TRBJ2-7; TRBD1 matches 10 bases. Germline V gene lookup returns CDR1 SGHDT and CDR2 YYEEEE. There are 15 residues in the CDR3. Losses at the gene ends were 0 bases for V and 7 bases for J; bases not matched to a gene: 7. The CDR3 sequence is CASSLGDRGTGEQYF. DNA of the CDR3: TGTGCCAGCAGCTTGGGGGACAGGGGTACTGGGGAGCAGTACTTC.

V is TRBV7-2 and J is TRBJ2-2; D is possibly TRBD1 (5 bases). Germline assignment: CDR1 SGHTA and CDR2 FQGNSA. With 2 bases removed from V and 0 bases from J, the gap between germline ends came to 7 bases. The CDR3 has 15 amino acids. CDR3 residues: CASSLRQTNTGELFF. DNA of the CDR3: TGTGCCAGCAGCTTAAGACAGACGAACACCGGGGAGCTGTTTTTT.

The gene calls are TRBV24-1 and TRBJ1-1, with D possibly being TRBD1 (5 bases). The ends were cut back, 7 bases at V and 5 bases at J, with 13 bases in the middle. The CDR3 sequence is 13 residues long. The germline V gene encodes CDR1 KGHDR and CDR2 SFDVKD. The CDR3: CATSPMGGTEAFF. The CDR3 coding sequence is TGTGCCACCAGCCCGATGGGGGGTACTGAAGCTTTCTTT.

The genes are TRBV7-9 and TRBJ2-5, with a tentative D call TRBD2 (6 bases). CDR1 and CDR2 from the germline V gene are SEHNR and FQNEAQ (reference sequence). V was cut by 5 bases and J by 5 bases, with 15 bases left in between. The CDR3 has 14 amino acids. The CDR3 sequence: CASSRGGNLETQYF. The CDR3 DNA reads as TGTGCCAGCAGCCGCGGCGGGAATCTGGAGACCCAGTACTTC.

As regards this clone: The same CDR3 is also encoded by other DNA sequences in this sample. The V call is TRBV5-1, the J call TRBJ2-1; no clear D gene. Germline CDR1 SGHRS, CDR2 YFSETQ. There are 14 residues in the CDR3. Trimming cost V 2 bases and J 1 base, with 7 bases left between them. In DNA form, the CDR3 reads TGCGCCAGCAGCTTACGGGTTTCCTACAATGAGCAGTTCTTC. Its protein is CASSLRVSYNEQFF.

The chain employs TRBV19 and TRBJ1-4; tentatively, D is TRBD1 (5 bases). Germline CDR1 LNHDA, CDR2 SQIVND (reference sequence). Trimming removed 4 bases at V and 0 bases at J, with 21 bases between. This CDR3 has 19 amino acids. CDR3 in amino acids: CASSTPKLGVISTNEKLFF. CDR3 nucleotides: TGTGCCAGTAGTACCCCCAAATTGGGGGTTATATCAACTAATGAAAAACTGTTTTTT.

Only a few counts were recorded for this clone. The chain joins TRBV6-2 or TRBV6-3 to TRBJ1-2; D might be TRBD1 (5 bases). Per germline, CDR1 MNHEY and CDR2 SVGEGT. The CDR3 has 13 residues. V dropped 2 bases and J dropped 14 bases, with 18 bases sitting between them. DNA for the CDR3: TGTGCCAGCAGTTACACCTGGGACGCGGTCGATACCTTC. It codes for CASSYTWDAVDTF.

This rearrangement joins TRBV10-1 to TRBJ1-2, with 9 positions matching TRBD1. This CDR3 comprises 16 residues. V lost 8 bases to trimming and J lost 2 bases; unmatched junction nucleotides: 12. Per the germline V gene, CDR1 is WNHNN and CDR2 is SYGVQD (reference sequence). The CDR3 here is CASRGDRVFQNYGYTF. CDR3 bases: TGCGCCAGCCGGGGGGACAGGGTCTTCCAAAACTATGGCTACACCTTC.

This clone was observed a few times. This chain connects TRBV6-5 to TRBJ2-2; 8 positions agree with TRBD1. The trim removed 11 bases at V and 9 bases at J, leaving 11 bases unmatched. CDR3 length: 13 residues. The V gene's germline CDR1 is MNHEY and CDR2 SVGAGI. CDR3 DNA sequence: TGTGCCGCACGGGGCCAGGGGGCAAGGGAGCTGTTTTTT. Its translation: CAARGQGARELFF.

This clone appeared a few times. The chain uses TRBV28 and TRBJ1-4, with no clear D. Trimming stripped 8 bases from V and 7 bases from J, with 14 bases between. The CDR3 spans 13 residues. Germline values: CDR1 MDHEN, CDR2 SYDVKM. The CDR3 reads CASSVTDREKLFF. DNA for the CDR3: TGTGCCAGCTCCGTGACCGATCGTGAAAAACTGTTTTTT.

This clone appeared a few times. CDR3 sequence (DNA): TGTGCCAGCAGCTTGAGACGGGATGCCCCACGGGAGACCCAGTACTTC. It translates to CASSLRRDAPRETQYF. The chain is built from TRBV5-4 and TRBJ2-5, with a weak D call TRBD2 (5 bases). V shed 1 base and J shed 5 bases, with 18 bases lying between them. CDR1 and CDR2 from the germline V gene are SGHNT and YYREEE (reference sequence). This CDR3 comprises 16 residues. The full variable domain, in which reference TRBV5-4 and TRBJ2-5 provide the parts outside the CDR3, is ETGVTQSPTHLIKTRGQQVTLRCSSQSGHNTVSWYQQALGQGPQFIFQYYREEENGRGNFPPRFSGLQFPNYSSELNVNALELDDSALYLCASSLRRDAPRETQYFGPGTRLLVL.

In this sample, this clone turned up a few times. The rearrangement joins TRBV10-3 to TRBJ2-7; 8 bases line up with TRBD1. The CDR3 has 11 residues. Germline CDR1 reads ENHRY; CDR2 reads SYGVKD. With 8 bases clipped from V and 5 bases from J, the junction kept 2 bases outside the gene matches. CDR3 coding DNA: TGTGCCATCCAGACAGGGGACGAGCAGTACTTC. Its protein product is CAIQTGDEQYF.

The chain carries TRBV21-1 and TRBJ2-3. TRBV21-1 is annotated as a pseudogene. The CDR3 is 10 residues long. The CDR3 region is CASPGRVQYF. The CDR3 DNA is TGTGCCAGCCCAGGCCGGGTGCAGTATTTT.

The V call is TRBV29-1, the J call TRBJ1-1, with D tentatively TRBD1 (6 bases). V lost 7 bases, J lost 0 bases, and 18 bases lay in between. This CDR3 comprises 15 residues. Germline V gene sequence: CDR1 SQVTM, CDR2 ANQGSEA. The CDR3 DNA reads as TGCAGCGGCGCGATGCACAGGGCCGTGAACACTGAAGCTTTCTTT. Translated, it gives CSGAMHRAVNTEAFF.

V usage is TRBV3-1 (or the pseudogene TRBV3-2) and J usage is TRBJ2-2, with D maybe TRBD1 (6 bases). The CDR3 runs to 16 residues. V was trimmed by 0 bases and J by 6 bases, leaving 14 bases between them. The germline gives CDR1 LGHDT, CDR2 YNNKEL (reference sequence). The CDR3 sequence: CASSQDRSGVSGELFF. The CDR3 nucleotides read TGTGCCAGCAGCCAAGATAGGTCAGGGGTATCCGGGGAGCTGTTTTTT.